This T cell receptor (beta chain) derives from a study of CD8 T cells in ankylosing spondylitis (dated by TCRdb to 2015 to 2018). With respect to the entire study: To find TCR variants linked to disease, the study profiled T cell receptor beta repertoires in ankylosing spondylitis patients and healthy donors. Samples of peripheral blood were taken, and for ankylosing spondylitis patients, synovial fluid was collected as well. The full study cohort was made up of about 24 ankylosing spondylitis patients and over 90 healthy donors. The investigation overall reported the following: A TCR beta motif of fewer than 10 highly homologous amino acid variants appeared characteristic of blood from ankylosing spondylitis patients. The disease-linked clones were reported as significantly enriched in matched synovial fluid samples from ankylosing spondylitis patients. In peripheral blood, the disease-linked clones were found at relatively low frequencies and had a CD8+ phenotype. Some TCR beta motif variants had previously been reported in synovial fluid and blood of reactive arthritis patients, which suggested common disease-initiation mechanisms.

CDR1 and CDR2 (MNHNS, SASEGT) derive from the germline V gene. Measured from the cysteine to the phenylalanine, the CDR3 is 13 residues long. Left in the record is the CDR3 DNA by itself, 39 bases read in frame from the first base. The junction shows trimming of 7 bases on V and 3 bases on J, plus 12 bases between the germline ends. This clonotype was counted at least ten times. The specificity of this receptor is unknown. Qualities for individual bases were not recorded, and no much larger clone is one base off. The run used an Illumina HiSeq 2500. Quantitative 5'-RACE with molecular barcodes was the method used to prepare the TCR beta libraries. Under the source paper's analysis protocol: A new computational method, built on a probabilistic model of VDJ rearrangement, was used to identify disease-linked TCR variants. TCRdb reanalyzed the raw reads on its own, using fastp at Q25 for trimming and MiXCR for clone calling, and kept in-frame beta chains. A single entry per CDR3 protein holds the most common genes and DNA from its merged rows. TCRdb's processing, not the authors', yielded these V and J calls. The sample table records approximately 250,000 distinct CDR3 sequences; about 11% of these occur just once. The biggest ten clones account for about 3% of the sample.

The rearranged chain carries TRBV6-1 and TRBJ1-1, with the identity of the D gene unclear. The receptor's source is a male donor with ankylosing spondylitis or in good health (not recorded which). Sequencing input: blood, either unsorted or a sorted T cell fraction (not recorded which). The base sequence is TGTGCCAGCAACTTTCGTTGGGACACTGAAGCTTTCTTT. It codes for CASNFRWDTEAFF.